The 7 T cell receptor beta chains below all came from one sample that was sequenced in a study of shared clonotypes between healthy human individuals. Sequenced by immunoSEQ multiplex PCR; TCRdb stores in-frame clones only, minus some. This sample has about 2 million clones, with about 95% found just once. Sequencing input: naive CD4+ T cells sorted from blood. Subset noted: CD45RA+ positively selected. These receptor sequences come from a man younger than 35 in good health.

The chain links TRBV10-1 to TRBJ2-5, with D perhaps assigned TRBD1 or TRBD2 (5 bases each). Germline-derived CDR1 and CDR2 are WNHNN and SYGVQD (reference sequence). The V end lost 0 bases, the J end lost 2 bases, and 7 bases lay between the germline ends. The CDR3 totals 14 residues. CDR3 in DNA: TGCGCCAGCAGTGAGTCCGGGGCGCAAGAGACCCAGTACTTC. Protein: CASSESGAQETQYF.

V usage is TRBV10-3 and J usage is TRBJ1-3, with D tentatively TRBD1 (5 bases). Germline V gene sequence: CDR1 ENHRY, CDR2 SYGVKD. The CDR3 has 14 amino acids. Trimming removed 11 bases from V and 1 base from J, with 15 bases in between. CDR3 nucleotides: TGTGCCTCTTGGGGGACTGATTCTGGAAACACCATATATTTT. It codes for CASWGTDSGNTIYF.

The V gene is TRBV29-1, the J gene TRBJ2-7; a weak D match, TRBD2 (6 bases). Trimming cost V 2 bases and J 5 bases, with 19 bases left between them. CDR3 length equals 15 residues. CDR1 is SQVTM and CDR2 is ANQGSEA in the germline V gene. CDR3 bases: TGCAGCGTTGAACGAGGAGGAGGGGAGAGGAACGAGCAGTACTTC. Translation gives CSVERGGGERNEQYF.

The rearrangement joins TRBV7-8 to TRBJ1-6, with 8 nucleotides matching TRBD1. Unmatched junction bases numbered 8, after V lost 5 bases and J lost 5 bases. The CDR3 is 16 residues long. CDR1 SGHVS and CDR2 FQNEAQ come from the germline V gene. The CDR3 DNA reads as TGTGCCAGCAGCGCCCGGTCACAGGGGGATAATTCACCCCTCCACTTT. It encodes CASSARSQGDNSPLHF. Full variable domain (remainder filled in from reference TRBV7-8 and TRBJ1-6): GAGVSQSPRYKVAKRGQDVALRCDPISGHVSLFWYQQALGQGPEFLTYFQNEAQLDKSGLPSDRFFAERPEGSVSTLKIQRTQQEDSAVYLCASSARSQGDNSPLHFGNGTRLTVT.

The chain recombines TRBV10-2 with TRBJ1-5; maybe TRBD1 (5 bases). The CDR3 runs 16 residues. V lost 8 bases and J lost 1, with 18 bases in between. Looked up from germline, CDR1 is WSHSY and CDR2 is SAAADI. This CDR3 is CASSDAGSFSNQPQHF. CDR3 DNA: TGCGCCAGCTCTGACGCAGGGTCCTTCAGCAATCAGCCCCAGCATTTT.

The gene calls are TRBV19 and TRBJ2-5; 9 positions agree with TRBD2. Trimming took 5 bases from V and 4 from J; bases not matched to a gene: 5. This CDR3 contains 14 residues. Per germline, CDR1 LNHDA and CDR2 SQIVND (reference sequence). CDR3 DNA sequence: TGTGCCAGTAGTGGTAGCGGGGGAAGAGAGACCCAGTACTTC. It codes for CASSGSGGRETQYF.

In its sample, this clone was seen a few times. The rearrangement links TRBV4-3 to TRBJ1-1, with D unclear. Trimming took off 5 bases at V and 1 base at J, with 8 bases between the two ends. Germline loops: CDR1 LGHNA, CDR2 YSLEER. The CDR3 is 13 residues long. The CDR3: CASSSSENTEAFF. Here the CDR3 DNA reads TGCGCCAGCAGCTCTTCCGAGAACACTGAAGCTTTCTTT.